The present T cell receptor (beta chain) was sequenced within a study of T cell repertoires in cytomegalovirus infection. The germline gives CDR1 SGHTA, CDR2 FQGNSA. V was trimmed by 0 bases and J by 2 bases, leaving 29 bases between them. The CDR3 runs 21 residues. Ten or more counts support this clonotype. Via MiXCR, TCRdb re-called the reads, giving one row per CDR3 protein. The sample consists of about 450,000 distinct CDR3 sequences, roughly 30% of them appearing once. Material: PBMCs. The sequence was obtained from a human donor in good health (CMV status not recorded). Some clones in this sample may be carry-over from other donors' samples. The chain uses TRBV7-2 and TRBJ2-7, with a possible D match to TRBD1 (6 bases). CDR3 in DNA: TGTGCCAGCAGCTTAGCCACCACCCCTATGCGAACAGGGACGCGAACCTACGAGCAGTACTTC. Its translation is CASSLATTPMRTGTRTYEQYF.